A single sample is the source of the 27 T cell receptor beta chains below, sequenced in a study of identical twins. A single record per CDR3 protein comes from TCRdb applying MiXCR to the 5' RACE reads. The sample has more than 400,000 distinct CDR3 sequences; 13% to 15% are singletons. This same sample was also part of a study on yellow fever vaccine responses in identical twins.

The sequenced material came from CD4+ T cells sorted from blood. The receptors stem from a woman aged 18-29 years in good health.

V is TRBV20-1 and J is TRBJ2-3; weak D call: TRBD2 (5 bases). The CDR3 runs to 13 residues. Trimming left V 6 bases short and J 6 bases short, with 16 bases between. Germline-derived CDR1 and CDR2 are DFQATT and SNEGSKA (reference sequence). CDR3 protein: CSAPPLGGDTQYF. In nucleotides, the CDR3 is TGCAGTGCCCCCCCACTGGGCGGGGATACGCAGTATTTT.

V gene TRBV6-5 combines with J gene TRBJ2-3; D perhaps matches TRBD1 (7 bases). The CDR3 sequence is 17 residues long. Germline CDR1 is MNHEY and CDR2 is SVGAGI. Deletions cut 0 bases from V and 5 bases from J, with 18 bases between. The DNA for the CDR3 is TGTGCCAGCAGTTACTCGAGCCCGGCAGGGGGGAGAGATACGCAGTATTTT. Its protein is CASSYSSPAGGRDTQYF.

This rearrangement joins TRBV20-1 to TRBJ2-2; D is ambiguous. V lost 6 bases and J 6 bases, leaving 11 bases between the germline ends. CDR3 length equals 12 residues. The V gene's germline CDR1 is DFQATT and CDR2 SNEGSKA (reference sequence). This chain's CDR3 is CSATGWPGELFF. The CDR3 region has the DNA TGCAGTGCGACTGGATGGCCCGGGGAGCTGTTTTTT.

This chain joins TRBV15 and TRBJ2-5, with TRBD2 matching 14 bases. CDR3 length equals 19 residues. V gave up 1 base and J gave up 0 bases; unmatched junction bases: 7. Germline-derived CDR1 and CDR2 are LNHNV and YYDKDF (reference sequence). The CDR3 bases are TGTGCCACCAGCAGAGGACTAGCGGGAGGGTTGGGGGACCAAGAGACCCAGTACTTC. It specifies CATSRGLAGGLGDQETQYF.

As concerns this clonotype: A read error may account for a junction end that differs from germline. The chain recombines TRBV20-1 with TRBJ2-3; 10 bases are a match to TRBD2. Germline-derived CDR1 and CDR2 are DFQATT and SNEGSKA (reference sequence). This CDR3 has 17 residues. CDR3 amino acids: CCARDSSGGTYTDTQYF. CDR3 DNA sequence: TGCTGTGCTAGAGATTCTAGCGGGGGCACATACACAGATACGCAGTATTTT.

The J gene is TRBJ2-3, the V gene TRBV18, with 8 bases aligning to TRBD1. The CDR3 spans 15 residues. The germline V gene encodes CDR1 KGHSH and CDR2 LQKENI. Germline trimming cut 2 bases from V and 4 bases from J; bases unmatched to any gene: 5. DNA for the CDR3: TGTGCCAGCTCACCAGTGGCAGGGGGCTCAGATACGCAGTATTTT. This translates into CASSPVAGGSDTQYF. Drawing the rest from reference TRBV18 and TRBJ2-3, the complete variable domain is NAGVMQNPRHLVRRRGQEARLRCSPMKGHSHVYWYRQLPEEGLKFMVYLQKENIIDESGMPKERFSAEFPKEGPSILRIQQVVRGDSAAYFCASSPVAGGSDTQYFGPGTRLTVL.

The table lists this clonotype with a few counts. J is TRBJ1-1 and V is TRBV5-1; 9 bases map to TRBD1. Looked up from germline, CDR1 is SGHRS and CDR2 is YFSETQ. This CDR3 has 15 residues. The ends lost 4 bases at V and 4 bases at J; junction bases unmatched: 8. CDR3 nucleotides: TGCGCCAGCAGCCAGGACAGGGGTTACGGCACTGAAGCTTTCTTT. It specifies CASSQDRGYGTEAFF.

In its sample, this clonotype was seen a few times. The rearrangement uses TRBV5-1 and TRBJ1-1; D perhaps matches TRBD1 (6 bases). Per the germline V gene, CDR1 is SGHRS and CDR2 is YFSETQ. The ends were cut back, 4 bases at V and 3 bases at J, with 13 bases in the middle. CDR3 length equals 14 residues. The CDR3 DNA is TGCGCCAGCAGCCCTACGGGGGCGGACACTGAAGCTTTCTTT. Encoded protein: CASSPTGADTEAFF.

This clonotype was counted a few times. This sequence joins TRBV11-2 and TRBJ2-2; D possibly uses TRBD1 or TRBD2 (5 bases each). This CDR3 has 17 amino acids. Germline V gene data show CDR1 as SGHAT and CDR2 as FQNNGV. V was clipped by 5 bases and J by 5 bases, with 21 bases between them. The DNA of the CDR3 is TGTGCCAGCAGCCTCCGAGGGGCACTGGCACCGACCGGGGAGCTGTTTTTT. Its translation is CASSLRGALAPTGELFF.

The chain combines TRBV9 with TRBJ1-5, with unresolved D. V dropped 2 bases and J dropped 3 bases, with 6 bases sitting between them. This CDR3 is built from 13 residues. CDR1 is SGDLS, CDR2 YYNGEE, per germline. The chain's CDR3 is CASSVGANQPQHF. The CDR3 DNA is TGTGCCAGCAGCGTCGGTGCCAATCAGCCCCAGCATTTT.

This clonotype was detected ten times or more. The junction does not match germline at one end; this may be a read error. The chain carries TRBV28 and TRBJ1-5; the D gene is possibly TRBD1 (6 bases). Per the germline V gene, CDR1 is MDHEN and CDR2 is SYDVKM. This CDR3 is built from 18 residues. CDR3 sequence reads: CASSFNRVRSPTNPPQHF. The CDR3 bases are TGTGCCAGCAGTTTCAACAGGGTCCGATCCCCGACGAATCCGCCCCAGCATTTT.

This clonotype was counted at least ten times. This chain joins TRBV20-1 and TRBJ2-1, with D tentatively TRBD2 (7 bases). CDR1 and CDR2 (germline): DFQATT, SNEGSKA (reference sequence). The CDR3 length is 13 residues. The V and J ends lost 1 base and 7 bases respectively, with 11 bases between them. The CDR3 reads CSARVGGRNEQFF. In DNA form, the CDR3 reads TGCAGTGCTAGAGTCGGGGGGCGGAATGAGCAGTTCTTC.

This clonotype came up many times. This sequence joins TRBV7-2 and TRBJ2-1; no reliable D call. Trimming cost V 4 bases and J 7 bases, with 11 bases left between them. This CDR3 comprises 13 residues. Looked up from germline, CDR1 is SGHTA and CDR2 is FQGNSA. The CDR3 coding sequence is TGTGCCAGCAGCTCTCCGAACGATAATGAGCAGTTCTTC. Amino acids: CASSSPNDNEQFF. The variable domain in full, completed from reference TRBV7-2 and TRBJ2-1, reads GAGVSQSPSNKVTEKGKDVELRCDPISGHTALYWYRQSLGQGLEFLIYFQGNSAPDKSGLPSDRFSAERTGGSVSTLTIQRTQQEDSAVYLCASSSPNDNEQFFGPGTRLTVL.

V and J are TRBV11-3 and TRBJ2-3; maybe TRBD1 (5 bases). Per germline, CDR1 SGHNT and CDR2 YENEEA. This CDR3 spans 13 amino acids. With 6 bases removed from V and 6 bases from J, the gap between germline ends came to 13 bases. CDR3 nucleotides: TGTGCCAGCAGGCAAAAGGGGCCGGATACGCAGTATTTT. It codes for CASRQKGPDTQYF. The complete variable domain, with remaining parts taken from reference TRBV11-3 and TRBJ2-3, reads EAGVVQSPRYKIIEKKQPVAFWCNPISGHNTLYWYLQNLGQGPELLIRYENEEAVDDSQLPKDRFSAERLKGVDSTLKIQPAELGDSAVYLCASRQKGPDTQYFGPGTRLTVL.

The CDR3 region is CATRGAGGTEQYF. For the CDR3, the DNA is TGTGCCACCAGAGGGGCAGGGGGGACCGAGCAGTACTTC. V usage is TRBV28 and J usage is TRBJ2-7, with D possibly matching TRBD1 (7 bases). The V gene's germline CDR1 is MDHEN and CDR2 SYDVKM. The length of the CDR3 is 13 residues. The ends were cut back, 10 bases at V and 6 bases at J, with 19 bases in the middle.

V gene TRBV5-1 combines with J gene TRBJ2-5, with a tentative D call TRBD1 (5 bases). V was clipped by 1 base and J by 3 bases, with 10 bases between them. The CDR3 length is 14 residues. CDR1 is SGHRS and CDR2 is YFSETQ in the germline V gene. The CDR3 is CASSLSDTKETQYF. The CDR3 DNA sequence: TGCGCCAGCAGCTTGTCGGACACTAAAGAGACCCAGTACTTC.

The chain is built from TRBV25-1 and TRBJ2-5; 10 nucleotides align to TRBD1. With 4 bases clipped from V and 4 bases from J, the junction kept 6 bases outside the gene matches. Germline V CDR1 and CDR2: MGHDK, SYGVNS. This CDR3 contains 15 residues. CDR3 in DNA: TGTGCCAGCAGTGGCACCTGGACAGGGGGAGAGACCCAGTACTTC. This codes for CASSGTWTGGETQYF.

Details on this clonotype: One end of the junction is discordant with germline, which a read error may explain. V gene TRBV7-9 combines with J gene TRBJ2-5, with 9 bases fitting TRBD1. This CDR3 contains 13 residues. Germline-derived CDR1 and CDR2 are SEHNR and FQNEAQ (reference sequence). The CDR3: CASSPGQGVTEYF. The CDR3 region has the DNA TGTGCCAGCAGCCCGGGACAGGGAGTGACCGAGTACTTC.

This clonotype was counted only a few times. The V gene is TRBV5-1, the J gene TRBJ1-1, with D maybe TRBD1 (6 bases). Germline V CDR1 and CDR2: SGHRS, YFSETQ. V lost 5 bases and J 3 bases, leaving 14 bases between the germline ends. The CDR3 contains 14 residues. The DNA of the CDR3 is TGCGCCAGCAGGGTGGGACAACCCGACACTGAAGCTTTCTTT. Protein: CASRVGQPDTEAFF.

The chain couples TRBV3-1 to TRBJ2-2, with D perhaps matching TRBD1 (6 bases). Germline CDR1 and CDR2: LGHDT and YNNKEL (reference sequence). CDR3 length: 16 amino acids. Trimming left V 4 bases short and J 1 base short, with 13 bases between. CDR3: CASSPAPTGNTGELFF. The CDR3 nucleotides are TGTGCCAGCAGCCCCGCCCCGACAGGGAACACCGGGGAGCTGTTTTTT.

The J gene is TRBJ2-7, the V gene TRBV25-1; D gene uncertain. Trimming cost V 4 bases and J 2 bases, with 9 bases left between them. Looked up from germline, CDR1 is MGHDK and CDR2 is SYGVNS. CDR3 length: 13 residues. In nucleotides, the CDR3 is TGTGCCAGCAGTGTGGGGTCAGCCTACGAGCAGTACTTC. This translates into CASSVGSAYEQYF.

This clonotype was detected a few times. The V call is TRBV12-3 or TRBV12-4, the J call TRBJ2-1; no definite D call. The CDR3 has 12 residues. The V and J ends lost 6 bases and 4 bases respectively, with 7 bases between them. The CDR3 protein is CASRDNYNEQFF. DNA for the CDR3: TGTGCCAGCAGAGACAATTACAATGAGCAGTTCTTC.

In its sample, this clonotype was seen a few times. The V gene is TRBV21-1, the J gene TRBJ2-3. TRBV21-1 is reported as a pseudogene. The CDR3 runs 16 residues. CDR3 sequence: CASSKEVGVRTDTQYF. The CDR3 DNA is TGTGCCAGCAGCAAAGAGGTCGGGGTCCGCACAGATACGCAGTATTTT.

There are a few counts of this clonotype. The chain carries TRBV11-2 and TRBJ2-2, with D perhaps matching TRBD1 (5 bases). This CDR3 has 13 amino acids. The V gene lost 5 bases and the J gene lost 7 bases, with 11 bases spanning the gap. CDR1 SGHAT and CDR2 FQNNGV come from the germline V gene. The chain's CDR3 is CASSGQGIGELFF. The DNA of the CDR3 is TGTGCCAGCAGCGGGCAGGGCATCGGGGAGCTGTTTTTT.

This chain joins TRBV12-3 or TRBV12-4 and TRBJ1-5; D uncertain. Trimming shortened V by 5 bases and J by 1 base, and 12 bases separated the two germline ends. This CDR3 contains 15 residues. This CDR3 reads CASSPASPSNQPQHF. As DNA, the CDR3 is TGTGCCAGCAGTCCCGCGTCCCCCAGCAATCAGCCCCAGCATTTT.

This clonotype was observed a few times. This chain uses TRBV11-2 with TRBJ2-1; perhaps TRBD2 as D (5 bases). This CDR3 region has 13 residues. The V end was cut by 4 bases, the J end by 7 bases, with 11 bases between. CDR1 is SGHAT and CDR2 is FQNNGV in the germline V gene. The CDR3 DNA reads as TGTGCCAGCAGCTCGCCTCAGCGGAATGAGCAGTTCTTC. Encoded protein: CASSSPQRNEQFF.

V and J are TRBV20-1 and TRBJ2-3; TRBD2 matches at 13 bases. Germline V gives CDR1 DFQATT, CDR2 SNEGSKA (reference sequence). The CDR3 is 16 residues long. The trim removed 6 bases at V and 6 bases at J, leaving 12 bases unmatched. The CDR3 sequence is CSAPTRLAGGRDTQYF. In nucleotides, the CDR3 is TGCAGTGCCCCGACTCGACTAGCGGGAGGTCGGGATACGCAGTATTTT.